One sample yielded the 29 T cell receptor beta chains listed below, sequenced in a study of tumor-infiltrating lymphocytes in primary liver carcinoma. The study co-extracted DNA and RNA from 20-30 mg of unsorted bulk tissue. Starting material of about 0.45 ug total RNA yielded TCR beta cDNA via a constant-region primer. Employing slightly modified ARM-PCR, three nested multiplex PCR rounds were run, and these gave rise to the TCR beta libraries. Investigators reported that the first two PCR rounds, at 10 cycles each, used TRBV1-TRBV30 forward primers with a C-beta reverse primer. TCRdb redid the calling of the multiplex PCR reads with MiXCR, one entry per CDR3 protein. The repertoire holds tens of thousands of distinct CDR3 sequences, over 60% seen once, with 15% to 20% in the top ten. Sequencing used liver tumor tissue from sampling region 1. Subset indicated: tumor region T1, superior pole. These receptors were taken from a man aged 35 to 55 with primary liver carcinoma and hepatitis B virus infection.

The CDR3 DNA sequence: TGTGCCATTACTTCGGTGGACCCCTCGGGCGAGCAGTACTTC. The encoded protein is CAITSVDPSGEQYF. This chain links TRBV5-4 with TRBJ2-7; D ambiguous. From germline, CDR1 is SGHNT and CDR2 YYREEE (reference sequence). The germline V and J ends were trimmed by 9 bases and 6 bases, with 22 bases remaining between them. The CDR3 contains 14 residues.

As concerns this clonotype: A junction boundary mismatches the germline segment, possibly from a read error. V is TRBV10-3 and J is TRBJ2-3; D perhaps matches TRBD2 (5 bases). Germline V gives CDR1 ENHRY, CDR2 SYGVKD. This CDR3 region has 14 residues. The CDR3 region is CAVSGRGGTDTQYF. CDR3 DNA: TGTGCCGTCAGTGGACGGGGTGGCACAGATACGCAGTATTTT.

The V and J genes are TRBV11-2 and TRBJ2-1; TRBD2 agrees at 7 bases. Germline V CDR1 and CDR2: SGHAT, FQNNGV. This CDR3 is built from 16 residues. V lost 7 bases to trimming and J lost 7 bases; unmatched junction nucleotides: 16. CDR3 nucleotides: TGTGCCAGCAATCAACTCCCGCCTAGCGGCTATAATGAGCAGTTCTTC. Translation: CASNQLPPSGYNEQFF.

This chain uses TRBV11-2 with TRBJ2-5, with D uncertain. Germline V gene lookup returns CDR1 SGHAT and CDR2 FQNNGV. Trimming removed 5 bases at V and 4 bases at J, with 14 bases between. The CDR3 is 14 residues long. Written as DNA, the CDR3 is TGTGCCAGCAGCCACATCAGTCAGCGAGAGACCCAGTACTTC. This sequence encodes CASSHISQRETQYF.

With regard to this clonotype: At one boundary the junction diverges from the germline segment, which might be a read error. This rearrangement joins TRBV5-4 to TRBJ2-7; tentatively, D is TRBD2 (5 bases). CDR3 length: 13 residues. Germline V lookup: CDR1 SGHNT, CDR2 YYREEE (reference sequence). The chain's CDR3 is CTSSARLTYEQYF. The CDR3 DNA reads as TGTACCAGCAGCGCACGACTAACCTACGAGCAGTACTTC.

Concerning this clonotype itself: One end of the junction fails to match germline, which may point to a read error. The CDR3 DNA reads as TGCGCCAGTAGCCAAGTTCAGTCGGGAGGGGGTACGCAGTATTTT. Its protein is CASSQVQSGGGTQYF. V usage is TRBV4-1 and J usage is TRBJ2-3, with 8 bases lining up with TRBD2. The CDR3 loop spans 15 amino acids. Germline V lookup: CDR1 MGHRA, CDR2 YSYEKL.

This clonotype was recorded a few times. A read error is likely, as this CDR3 ends without the conserved phenylalanine or tryptophan. The chain uses TRBV29-1 and TRBJ2-1; D gene unclear. The CDR3 consists of 13 residues. Germline-derived CDR1 and CDR2 are SQVTM and ANQGSEA. CDR3: CSVEETIGNEQFL. CDR3 nucleotide sequence: TGCAGTGTTGAAGAGACCATTGGCAATGAGCAGTTCCTC.

This clonotype was seen repeatedly, ten times or more. The V call is TRBV12-3 or TRBV12-4, the J call TRBJ2-7; 7 nucleotides agree with TRBD1. V trimming: 6 bases; J trimming: 2 bases; junction bases outside the gene matches: 10. CDR3 length equals 15 residues. The CDR3 DNA follows: TGTGCCAGCAGAACTGACAGGGAACGGCCCTACGAGCAGTACTTC. This codes for CASRTDRERPYEQYF.

Remarks on this clonotype: The germline gene is not matched at one end of the junction; a read error may be the cause. The chain links TRBV6-6 to TRBJ2-3; D not resolved. Germline values: CDR1 MNHNY, CDR2 SVGAGI (reference sequence). This CDR3 is 15 amino acids long. The CDR3 coding sequence is TGTGCCCGCAGTTTCATGGGGATAGTCACAGATACGCAGTATTTT. Protein: CARSFMGIVTDTQYF.

Notes on this clonotype: Because the CDR3 is missing its conserved closing phenylalanine or tryptophan, this is likely a read error. The V gene is TRBV5-1, the J gene TRBJ2-6; possible D gene TRBD2, 6 bases. The V gene lost 8 bases and the J gene lost 0 bases, with 15 bases spanning the gap. The CDR3 loop spans 16 amino acids. Germline CDR1 reads SGHRS; CDR2 reads YFSETQ. CDR3 bases: TGCGCCAGTAGCGGCGGGCTTACCTCTGGGGCCAACGTCCTGACTCTC. This gives the protein CASSGGLTSGANVLTL.

On this clonotype itself: A much bigger clone sits one base away, suggesting this may be a read error. J is TRBJ2-3 and V is TRBV30; 9 positions agree with TRBD2. The CDR3 sequence is 19 residues long. Germline V CDR1 and CDR2: GTSNPN, SVGIG (reference sequence). CDR3 loop: CAWSVRWGATSGRTDRQYF. Here the CDR3 DNA reads TGTGCCTGGAGTGTACGGTGGGGGGCGACTAGCGGACGCACAGATAGGCAGTATTTT.

The rearrangement joins TRBV6-5 to TRBJ1-2; TRBD1 is a possible D gene (5 bases). V was clipped by 10 bases and J by 6 bases, with 15 bases between them. This CDR3 spans 12 amino acids. The germline V gene encodes CDR1 MNHEY and CDR2 SVGAGI. In nucleotides, the CDR3 is TGTGCCAATAGTAGAGGGGACCATGGCTACACCTTC. The encoded protein is CANSRGDHGYTF.

This clonotype was detected many times. The rearrangement links TRBV4-1 to TRBJ1-2; 7 bases map to TRBD1. CDR3 length: 13 amino acids. Trimming took 1 base from V and 8 from J; bases not matched to a gene: 4. CDR1 is MGHRA and CDR2 is YSYEKL in the germline V gene. CDR3 coding DNA: TGCGCCAGCAGCCAAGTAACAGGGGACGGCTACACCTTC. Amino acid sequence: CASSQVTGDGYTF.

Of note for this clonotype: A much larger clone is a single base away; this may be a read error. The chain uses TRBV14 and TRBJ1-6; D is uncertain. Germline-derived CDR1 and CDR2 are SGHDN and FVKESK. This CDR3 has 14 amino acids. Trimming stripped 3 bases from V and 17 bases from J, with 20 bases between. CDR3 protein: CASSHALIGAPFHF. DNA of the CDR3: TGTGCCAGCAGCCACGCCCTTATTGGTGCGCCCTTCCACTTT.

Remarks on this clonotype: A much larger clone is a single base away; this may be a read error. This chain connects TRBV20-1 to TRBJ2-7, with 11 nucleotides matching TRBD2. Germline CDR1 and CDR2: DFQATT and SNEGSKA (reference sequence). Unmatched junction bases numbered 2, after V lost 5 bases and J lost 2 bases. This CDR3 is built from 13 residues. In DNA form, the CDR3 reads TGCAGTGCTGTAGCGGGAGGGACCTACGAGCAGTACTTC. Its protein product is CSAVAGGTYEQYF.

The rearrangement uses TRBV6-1 and TRBJ1-3; D is uncertain. The V end was cut by 7 bases, the J end by 0 bases, with 10 bases between. Germline CDR1 and CDR2: MNHNS and SASEGT. The CDR3 is 14 amino acids. The CDR3 here is CASNLLGSGNTIYF. CDR3 coding DNA: TGTGCCAGCAATTTGCTGGGCTCTGGAAACACCATATATTTT.

To note about this clonotype: At one boundary the junction diverges from the germline segment, which might be a read error. This CDR3 is CASILTQGTQYF. The DNA of the CDR3 is TGCGCCAGCATCTTGACCCAAGGGACCCAGTACTTC. This sequence joins TRBV5-1 and TRBJ2-5; D uncertain. CDR1 is SGHRS and CDR2 is YFSETQ in the germline V gene. The length of the CDR3 is 12 residues.

This clonotype was observed at least ten times. The rearrangement links TRBV28 to TRBJ2-7; TRBD1 matches at 9 bases. CDR1 is MDHEN and CDR2 is SYDVKM in the germline V gene. Trimming cost V 4 bases and J 6 bases; bases outside gene matches: 10. This CDR3 comprises 15 residues. CDR3 region: CASSSPGQGAREQYF. In DNA, the CDR3 is TGTGCCAGCAGTTCTCCGGGACAGGGAGCCCGCGAGCAGTACTTC.

On this clonotype itself: The junction and the germline gene differ at one end; a read error may be behind it. This chain links TRBV6-5 with TRBJ2-7; D gene uncertain. Germline CDR1 is MNHEY and CDR2 is SVGAGI. This CDR3 region has 13 residues. CDR3 DNA: TGTGCCAGCAGCCAACTGAGTGGTAACGAGCGGTACTTC. Translating gives CASSQLSGNERYF.

This chain uses TRBV4-1 with TRBJ2-7; D unresolved. The CDR3 loop spans 15 amino acids. Germline CDR1 and CDR2: MGHRA and YSYEKL. Deletions cut 4 bases from V and 2 bases from J, with 15 bases between. The chain's CDR3 is CASSPGSLSTYEQYF. The CDR3 coding sequence is TGCGCCAGCAGCCCCGGCTCTTTGAGCACCTACGAGCAGTACTTC.

On this clonotype itself: A much more abundant neighbour one base away suggests this may be a read error. The CDR3 does not end in the conserved phenylalanine or tryptophan, so this is likely a read error. This chain joins TRBV24-1 and TRBJ1-2, with a tentative D call TRBD1 (5 bases). Trimming cost V 3 bases and J 5 bases, with 15 bases left between them. Germline loops: CDR1 KGHDR, CDR2 SFDVKD. The CDR3 length is 15 residues. CDR3 amino acids: CATSDLNEDIYGYTL. The CDR3, as DNA: TGTGCCACCAGTGATCTGAATGAGGACATTTATGGCTACACCCTC.

About this clonotype: Germline is not matched at one junction end, which may reflect a read error. V usage is TRBV12-3 or TRBV12-4 and J usage is TRBJ2-3, with D perhaps matching TRBD1 (6 bases). CDR3 length equals 15 residues. In DNA form, the CDR3 reads TGTGCCAGCAGTTTTATGGGGGCCCACACAGATACGCAATATTTT. As protein: CASSFMGAHTDTQYF.

With respect to this clonotype: Being one base from a much bigger clone, this may be a read error. The gene calls are TRBV14 and TRBJ2-3, with D unclear. Germline V gives CDR1 SGHDN, CDR2 FVKESK. CDR3 length: 13 residues. The CDR3: CASSADLTNTQYF. CDR3 DNA sequence: TGTGCCAGCAGTGCGGACCTCACAAATACGCAGTATTTT.

The chain employs TRBV13 and TRBJ1-1; D is perhaps TRBD1 (5 bases). The germline CDR1 and CDR2 sequences are PRHDT and FYEKMQ (reference sequence). This CDR3 is 16 amino acids long. The CDR3: CANSWRGAGIASEAFF. For the CDR3, the DNA is TGTGCTAACAGCTGGCGGGGCGCAGGTATCGCCTCTGAAGCTTTCTTT.

CDR3 region: CASFNRVGELFF. The CDR3 coding sequence is TGTGCCAGCTTTAATCGGGTCGGGGAGCTGTTTTTT. The chain recombines TRBV11-2 with TRBJ2-2; unclear D gene. Germline V lookup: CDR1 SGHAT, CDR2 FQNNGV. This CDR3 is 12 amino acids long. V was cut by 8 bases and J by 7 bases, with 11 bases left in between.

To note about this clonotype: Relative to the germline gene, one junction end is altered; a read error may explain this. The J gene is TRBJ2-5, the V gene TRBV11-1; TRBD2 is a possible D gene (5 bases). The CDR3 is 19 residues long. Germline V gene data show CDR1 as SGHAT and CDR2 as FQDESV (reference sequence). CDR3 in amino acids: CVSSPSPEVRKDFQETQYF. Here the CDR3 DNA reads TGTGTCAGCAGCCCGTCCCCTGAGGTCAGGAAGGACTTCCAAGAGACCCAGTACTTC.

With regard to this clonotype: The CDR3 ends on some other residue instead of the conserved phenylalanine or tryptophan, so this is likely a read error. No DNA is shown, since the ends of the CDR3 on it are uncertain; the CDR3 is the one TCRdb lists. The genes are TRBV11-2 and TRBJ2-7. The germline CDR1 and CDR2 sequences are SGHAT and FQNNGV. The CDR3 totals 16 residues, both ends included. The CDR3 protein is CASSFDWTAYSYEQYS.

V is TRBV19 and J is TRBJ1-5; the match to TRBD1 covers 9 bases. The ends lost 4 bases at V and 4 bases at J; junction bases unmatched: 11. This CDR3 region has 17 residues. Germline V lookup: CDR1 LNHDA, CDR2 SQIVND (reference sequence). DNA for the CDR3: TGTGCCAGTAGTACGACAGGGGGTCGCGCTCAAAATCAGCCCCAGCATTTT. Its protein is CASSTTGGRAQNQPQHF.

Worth noting for this clonotype: The junction does not match germline at one end; this may be a read error. This sequence joins TRBV12-3 or TRBV12-4 and TRBJ1-1; a weak D match, TRBD1 (5 bases). The CDR3 has 13 residues. The CDR3 loop is CASNRGRTTEPFF. The CDR3 DNA reads TGTGCCAGCAATCGGGGAAGGACAACTGAACCTTTCTTT.